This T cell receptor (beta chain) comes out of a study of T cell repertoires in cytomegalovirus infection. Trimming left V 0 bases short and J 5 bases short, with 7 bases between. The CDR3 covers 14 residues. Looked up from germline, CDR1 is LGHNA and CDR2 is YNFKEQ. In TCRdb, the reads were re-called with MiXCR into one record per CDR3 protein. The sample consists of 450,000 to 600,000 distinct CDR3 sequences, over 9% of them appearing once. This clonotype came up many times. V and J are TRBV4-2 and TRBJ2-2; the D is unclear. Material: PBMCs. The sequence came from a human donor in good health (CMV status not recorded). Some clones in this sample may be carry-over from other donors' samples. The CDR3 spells CASSQDVGTGELFF. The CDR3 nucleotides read TGTGCCAGCAGCCAAGATGTAGGGACCGGGGAGCTGTTTTTT.